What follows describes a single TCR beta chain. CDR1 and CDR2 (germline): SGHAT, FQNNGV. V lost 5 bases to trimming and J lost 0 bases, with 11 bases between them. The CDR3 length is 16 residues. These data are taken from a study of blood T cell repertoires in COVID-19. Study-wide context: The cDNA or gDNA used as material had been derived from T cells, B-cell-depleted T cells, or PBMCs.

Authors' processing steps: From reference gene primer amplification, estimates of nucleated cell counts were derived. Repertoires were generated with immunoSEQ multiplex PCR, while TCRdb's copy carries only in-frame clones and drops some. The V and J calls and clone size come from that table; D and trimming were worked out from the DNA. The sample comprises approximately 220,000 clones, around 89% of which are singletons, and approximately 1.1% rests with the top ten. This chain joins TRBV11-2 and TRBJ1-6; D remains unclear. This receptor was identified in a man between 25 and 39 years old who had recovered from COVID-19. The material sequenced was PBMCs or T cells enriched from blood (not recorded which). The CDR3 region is CASSVVASSYNSPLHF. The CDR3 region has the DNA TGTGCCAGCAGCGTAGTCGCCAGCTCCTATAATTCACCCCTCCACTTT.